One sample yielded the 20 T cell receptor beta chains listed below, sequenced in a study of cytomegalovirus exposure and HLA in healthy donors. PCR involved 60 Vbeta and 13 Jbeta primers. The method was immunoSEQ multiplex PCR; TCRdb's version includes in-frame clones alone and lacks a portion of them. Of about 120,000 clones listed, approximately 67% are singletons. Sequenced material: PBMCs. These TCRs come from a man aged 18 to 35 in good health and CMV-seronegative.

The V call is TRBV7-9, the J call TRBJ2-7; a weak D match, TRBD2 (6 bases). V lost 1 base, J lost 4 bases, and 14 bases lay in between. This CDR3 has 15 residues. The V gene's germline CDR1 is SEHNR and CDR2 FQNEAQ (reference sequence). The CDR3 loop is CASSLDGSVSYEQYF. CDR3 in DNA: TGTGCCAGCAGCTTAGACGGGAGTGTCTCGTACGAGCAGTACTTC.

This chain joins TRBV4-3 and TRBJ1-1; TRBD1 might be the D (5 bases). Germline V lookup: CDR1 LGHNA, CDR2 YSLEER. V was shortened by 1 base and J by 5 bases, with 8 bases between the two germline ends. This CDR3 has 13 residues. For the CDR3, the DNA is TGCGCCAGCAGCCAAGTAAGGGGAACTGAAGCTTTCTTT. It yields the protein CASSQVRGTEAFF.

The V and J genes are TRBV9 and TRBJ2-7, with 7 bases matching TRBD1. Germline values: CDR1 SGDLS, CDR2 YYNGEE. The CDR3 spans 15 residues. Unmatched junction bases numbered 11, after V lost 3 bases and J lost 5 bases. This chain's CDR3 is CASSGLMGQTHEQYF. CDR3 bases: TGTGCCAGCAGCGGCCTAATGGGACAGACGCACGAGCAGTACTTC.

The chain joins TRBV30 to TRBJ2-6, with a weak D call TRBD2 (5 bases). The CDR3 runs to 15 residues. V lost 1 base to trimming and J lost 2 bases, with 9 bases between them. Germline V gene data show CDR1 as GTSNPN and CDR2 as SVGIG (reference sequence). This CDR3 is CAWSAGTPGANVLTF. As DNA, the CDR3 is TGTGCCTGGAGTGCGGGAACACCTGGGGCCAACGTCCTGACTTTC.

This clone was seen a handful of times. The rearrangement links TRBV10-1 to TRBJ1-1, with 9 bases lining up with TRBD1. This CDR3 is built from 13 residues. Germline trimming cut 4 bases from V and 5 bases from J; bases unmatched to any gene: 2. Germline V CDR1 and CDR2: WNHNN, SYGVQD (reference sequence). The CDR3 region is CASSVDRGTEAFF. The DNA of the CDR3 is TGCGCCAGCAGTGTGGACAGGGGAACTGAAGCTTTCTTT.

This clone has more than one count but fewer than ten. The chain combines TRBV28 with TRBJ2-5; D is perhaps TRBD2 (5 bases). The DNA end is more similar to TRBJ2-7, so the J call may be wrong. The germline V gene has CDR1 MDHEN and CDR2 SYDVKM. The CDR3 totals 15 residues. The CDR3: CASSPRRARVYEQYF. The DNA for the CDR3 is TGTGCCAGCAGTCCCCGTCGAGCGCGGGTTTACGAGCAGTACTTC.

The rearrangement uses TRBV28 and TRBJ1-1; tentatively, D is TRBD1 (6 bases). V was pared by 10 bases and J by 4 bases, with 16 bases between. The CDR3 spans 13 residues. Germline V lookup: CDR1 MDHEN, CDR2 SYDVKM. The DNA of the CDR3 is TGTGCCACCTGGCTACAGGGACCCACTGAAGCTTTCTTT. Translation gives CATWLQGPTEAFF.

The genes are TRBV6-5 and TRBJ1-2; TRBD1 matches at 12 bases. Looked up from germline, CDR1 is MNHEY and CDR2 is SVGAGI. V dropped 2 bases and J dropped 8; count of bases not matched to a gene: 6. This CDR3 is built from 15 residues. As DNA, the CDR3 is TGTGCCAGCAGTTACCGGGACAGGGGGCGAGAAGGCTACACCTTC. Translating it yields CASSYRDRGREGYTF.

The rearrangement joins TRBV5-1 to TRBJ1-1; TRBD1 agrees at 8 bases. V shed 5 bases, J shed 3 bases, and the junction held 9 bases outside the gene matches. The CDR3 is 15 residues long. The germline CDR1 and CDR2 sequences are SGHRS and YFSETQ. The CDR3 reads CASRPKQGVDTEAFF. CDR3 DNA sequence: TGCGCCAGCAGGCCTAAACAGGGGGTCGACACTGAAGCTTTCTTT.

This clone was recorded only once. The chain combines TRBV7-3 with TRBJ2-7; 8 bases map to TRBD2. The CDR3 is made up of 14 amino acids. CDR1 is SGHTA and CDR2 is FQGTGA in the germline V gene. J lost 2 bases, V lost 3 bases, and 3 bases had no gene match. The CDR3 DNA follows: TGTGCCAGCAGCTTTGTAGCGGGGCCCTACGAGCAGTACTTC. It specifies CASSFVAGPYEQYF. The full variable domain, with the rest looked up from reference TRBV7-3 and TRBJ2-7, is GAGVSQTPSNKVTEKGKYVELRCDPISGHTALYWYRQSLGQGPEFLIYFQGTGAADDSGLPNDRFFAVRPEGSVSTLKIQRTERGDSAVYLCASSFVAGPYEQYFGPGTRLTVT.

The chain combines TRBV9 with TRBJ2-7, with TRBD2 as a possible D gene (5 bases). CDR3 length: 15 amino acids. In germline, CDR1 is SGDLS, CDR2 YYNGEE. The V and J ends lost 0 bases and 2 bases respectively, with 12 bases between them. CDR3 coding DNA: TGTGCCAGCAGCGTAGCGGGAACTGGGGCCTACGAGCAGTACTTC. This translates into CASSVAGTGAYEQYF.

The rearrangement uses TRBV5-4 and TRBJ1-6; TRBD1 agrees at 8 bases. This CDR3 spans 18 amino acids. The V and J ends lost 4 bases and 9 bases, in that order; junction bases with no gene match: 18. The germline gives CDR1 SGHNT, CDR2 YYREEE (reference sequence). CDR3: CASSPFKTGESRISPLHF. The CDR3 nucleotides read TGTGCCAGCAGCCCTTTCAAGACAGGGGAGAGCAGGATTTCACCCCTCCACTTT.

This clone was recorded a few times. The chain is built from TRBV29-1 and TRBJ2-6; D ambiguous. V shed 5 bases and J shed 0 bases, with 11 bases lying between them. CDR1 SQVTM and CDR2 ANQGSEA come from the germline V gene. The CDR3 length is 15 residues. The CDR3: CSVPSLRSGANVLTF. The CDR3 bases are TGCAGCGTTCCCTCCCTTCGCTCTGGGGCCAACGTCCTGACTTTC.

This clone was found a few times. The V call is TRBV27, the J call TRBJ1-4; D is perhaps TRBD1 (6 bases). Per germline, CDR1 MNHEY and CDR2 SMNVEV (reference sequence). The ends were cut back, 0 bases at V and 7 bases at J, with 9 bases in the middle. The CDR3 totals 14 residues. DNA of the CDR3: TGTGCCAGCAGTTTATCTAGGGACATTGAAAAACTGTTTTTT. Translated: CASSLSRDIEKLFF.

The chain uses TRBV4-2 and TRBJ1-6, with unresolved D. V lost 1 base and J 9 bases, leaving 7 bases between the germline ends. The length of the CDR3 is 13 residues. CDR1 is LGHNA and CDR2 is YNFKEQ in the germline V gene. The chain's CDR3 is CASSQVSGSPLHF. DNA for the CDR3: TGTGCCAGCAGCCAAGTTTCGGGTTCACCCCTCCACTTT.

There are a few counts of this clone. V gene TRBV9 combines with J gene TRBJ2-3; D gene unclear. The CDR3 has 13 residues. V lost 3 bases, J lost 0 bases, and 5 bases lay in between. Germline V lookup: CDR1 SGDLS, CDR2 YYNGEE. CDR3 sequence reads: CASSGLSTDTQYF. For the CDR3, the DNA is TGTGCCAGCAGCGGTCTAAGCACAGATACGCAGTATTTT.

This clone was recorded a few times. The chain joins TRBV5-7 to TRBJ2-7; D might be TRBD1 (6 bases). TRBV5-7 is reported as an ORF; its role is uncertain. The CDR3 consists of 12 residues. V lost 3 bases to trimming and J lost 5 bases, with 9 bases between them. The CDR3 sequence is CASSCRTDEQYF. The DNA for the CDR3 is TGTGCCAGCAGCTGCCGGACAGACGAGCAGTACTTC.

CDR3 nucleotide sequence: TGTGCCAGCAGCCCGGACAGGGTTGATTCACCCCTCCACTTT. Translated, it gives CASSPDRVDSPLHF. The gene calls are TRBV2 and TRBJ1-6; the match to TRBD1 covers 8 bases. This CDR3 is 14 amino acids long. In germline, CDR1 is SNHLY, CDR2 FYNNEI. Trimming cost V 6 bases and J 8 bases; bases outside gene matches: 6.

The chain recombines TRBV7-2 with TRBJ2-2, with 11 positions matching TRBD2. In germline, CDR1 is SGHTA, CDR2 FQGNSA. The CDR3 is made up of 17 amino acids. The J segment lost 0 bases and the V segment lost 4 bases, leaving 4 bases of the junction unmatched. CDR3 sequence reads: CASSSFSGRANTGELFF. The CDR3 DNA is TGTGCCAGCAGCTCATTTAGCGGGAGGGCGAACACCGGGGAGCTGTTTTTT.

The J gene is TRBJ1-2, the V gene TRBV6-1, with a weak D call TRBD1 (5 bases). The V end was cut by 2 bases, the J end by 4 bases, with 20 bases between. The CDR3 length is 17 residues. Germline V CDR1 and CDR2: MNHNS, SASEGT. CDR3 nucleotide sequence: TGTGCCAGCAGTGAACAATTCATGCCGGGGCGGGGCTATGGCTACACCTTC. It encodes CASSEQFMPGRGYGYTF.